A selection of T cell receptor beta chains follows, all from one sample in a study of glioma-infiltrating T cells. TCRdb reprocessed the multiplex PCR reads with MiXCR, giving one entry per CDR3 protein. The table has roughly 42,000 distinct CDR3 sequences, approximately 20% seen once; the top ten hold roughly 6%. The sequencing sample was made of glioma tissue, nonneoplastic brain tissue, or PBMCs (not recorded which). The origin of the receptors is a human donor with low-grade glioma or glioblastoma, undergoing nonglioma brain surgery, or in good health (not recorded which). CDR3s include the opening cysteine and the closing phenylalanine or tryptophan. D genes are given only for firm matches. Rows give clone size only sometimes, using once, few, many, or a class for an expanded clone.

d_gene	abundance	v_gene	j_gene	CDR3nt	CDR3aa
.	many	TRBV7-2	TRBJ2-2	TGTGCCAGCAGCCCCTACGTGGGGGGCTTCGGGGAGCTGTTTTTT	CASSPYVGGFGELFF
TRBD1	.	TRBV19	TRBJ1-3	TGTGCCAGTAGTCCGCAGGGGGGATCGGACACCATATATTTT	CASSPQGGSDTIYF
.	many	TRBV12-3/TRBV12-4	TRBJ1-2	TGTGCCAGCAGTGCCTCTGAAGACGACAACTATGGCTACACCTTC	CASSASEDDNYGYTF
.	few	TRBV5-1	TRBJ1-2	TGCGCCAGCAGCGAGGGACATTCAAACTATGGCTACACCTTC	CASSEGHSNYGYTF
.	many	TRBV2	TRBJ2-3	TGTGCCACGACCAGCGCCAACCCTAGCACAGATACGCAGTATTTT	CATTSANPSTDTQYF
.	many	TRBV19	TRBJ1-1	TGTGCCAGCCGTGGGGATATGAACACTGAAGCTTTCTTT	CASRGDMNTEAFF
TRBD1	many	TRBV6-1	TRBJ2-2	TGTGCCAGCAGTCGTCAGTCGCCGGGACAGGGGGACACCGGGGAGCTGTTTTTT	CASSRQSPGQGDTGELFF
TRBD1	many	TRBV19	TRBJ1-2	TGTGCCAGTAGTACGGGACAGGGCTATGGCTACACCTTC	CASSTGQGYGYTF
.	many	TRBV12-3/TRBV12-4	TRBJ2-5	TGTGCCAGCAGTTTAAAACTGGTACAAGAGACCCAGTACTTC	CASSLKLVQETQYF
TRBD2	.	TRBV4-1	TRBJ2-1	TGCGCCAGCAGCCAAGAGGGGGGGGATGAGCAGTTCTTC	CASSQEGGDEQFF
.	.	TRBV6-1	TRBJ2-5	TGTGCCAGCAGTGAAGTAACCCGGGGGCGCATTCTGGAGACCCAGTACTTC	CASSEVTRGRILETQYF
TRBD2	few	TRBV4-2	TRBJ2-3	TGTGCCAGCAGCCCCGGGGGGGCCACGGCAGATACGCAGTATTTT	CASSPGGATADTQYF